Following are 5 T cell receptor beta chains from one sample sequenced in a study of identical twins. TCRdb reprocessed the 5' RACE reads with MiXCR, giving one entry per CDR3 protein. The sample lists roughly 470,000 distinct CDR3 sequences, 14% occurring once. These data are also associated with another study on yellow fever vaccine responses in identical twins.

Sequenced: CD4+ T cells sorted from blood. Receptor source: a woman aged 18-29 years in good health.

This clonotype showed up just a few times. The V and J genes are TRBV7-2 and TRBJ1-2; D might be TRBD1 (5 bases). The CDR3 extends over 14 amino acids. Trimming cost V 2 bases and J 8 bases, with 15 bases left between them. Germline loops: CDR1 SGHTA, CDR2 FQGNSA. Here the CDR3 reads CASSLTGHTGGYTF. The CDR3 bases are TGTGCCAGCAGCTTAACAGGACATACGGGCGGCTACACCTTC.

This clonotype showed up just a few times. The CDR3 sequence: CASSQEPKGGELFF. CDR3 coding DNA: TGCGCCAGCAGCCAAGAGCCTAAGGGGGGGGAGCTGTTTTTT. This chain connects TRBV4-3 to TRBJ2-2, with D possibly TRBD1 on 5 matching bases. The CDR3 is 14 residues long. Germline values: CDR1 LGHNA, CDR2 YSLEER. Between the trimmed V and J ends, which lost 0 bases and 8 bases, there was a span of 10 bases.

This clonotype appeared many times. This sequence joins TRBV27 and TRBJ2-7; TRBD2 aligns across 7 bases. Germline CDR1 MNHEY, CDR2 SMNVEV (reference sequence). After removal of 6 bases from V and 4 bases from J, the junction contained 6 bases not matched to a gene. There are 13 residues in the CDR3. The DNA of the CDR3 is TGTGCCAGCAGCCGCGGGGGAGGTTACGAGCAGTACTTC. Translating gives CASSRGGGYEQYF.

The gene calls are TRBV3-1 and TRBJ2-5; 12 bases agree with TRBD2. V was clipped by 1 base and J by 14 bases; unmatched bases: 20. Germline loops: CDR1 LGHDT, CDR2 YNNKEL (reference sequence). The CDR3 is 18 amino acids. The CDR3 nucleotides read TGTGCCAGCAGCCAAGTAATCGGTACGGGACTAGCGGGTTCCGGACCCTACTTC. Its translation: CASSQVIGTGLAGSGPYF.

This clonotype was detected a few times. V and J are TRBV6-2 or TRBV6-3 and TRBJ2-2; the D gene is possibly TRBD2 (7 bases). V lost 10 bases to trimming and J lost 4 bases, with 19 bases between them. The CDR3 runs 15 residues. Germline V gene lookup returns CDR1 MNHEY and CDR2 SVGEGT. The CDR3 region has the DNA TGTGCCACTCGACGAGGGGGAGGGCCCACCGGGGAGCTGTTTTTT. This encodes CATRRGGGPTGELFF.